Shown below are 10 T cell receptor beta chains from a single sample sequenced in a study of T cell repertoires in cytomegalovirus infection. TCRdb reprocessed the reads with MiXCR, giving one entry per CDR3 protein. The table has about 490,000 distinct CDR3 sequences, approximately 15% seen once. Sequencing input: CD8+ T cells from PBMCs. The origin of the receptors is a human donor in good health (CMV status not recorded). Some clones in this sample may be carry-over from other donors' samples.

Points on this clonotype: Being one base from a much bigger clone, this may be a read error. The rearrangement uses TRBV12-3 or TRBV12-4 and TRBJ2-7, with 8 bases fitting TRBD1. J gave up 5 bases and V 1 base, and 7 bases lay outside the gene matches. CDR3 length: 15 amino acids. CDR3 in amino acids: CASSLGSETGDEQYF. The CDR3 nucleotides are TGTGCCAGCAGTTTAGGCTCCGAGACAGGGGACGAGCAGTACTTC.

This clonotype was seen a handful of times. The rearrangement links TRBV27 to TRBJ1-6, with no clear D. The CDR3 loop spans 13 amino acids. Trimming removed 7 bases at V and 8 bases at J, with 12 bases between. The germline V gene encodes CDR1 MNHEY and CDR2 SMNVEV (reference sequence). The CDR3 DNA sequence: TGTGCCAGCAATGGCCGGTACGATTCACCCCTCCACTTT. Its protein is CASNGRYDSPLHF.

This clonotype was counted many times. V and J are TRBV10-3 and TRBJ2-1; 7 positions agree with TRBD1. This CDR3 spans 15 amino acids. In germline, CDR1 is ENHRY, CDR2 SYGVKD. V gave up 1 base and J gave up 3 bases; unmatched junction bases: 3. CDR3 sequence reads: CAISEFDRDYNEQFF. Written as DNA, the CDR3 is TGTGCCATCAGTGAGTTCGACAGGGACTACAATGAGCAGTTCTTC.

The chain employs TRBV27 and TRBJ1-2; 8 bases map to TRBD1. The germline CDR1 and CDR2 sequences are MNHEY and SMNVEV (reference sequence). The CDR3 is 15 residues long. The junction had 15 bases not matched to a gene; V was cut back by 8 bases and J by 7 bases. CDR3 residues: CASGAPGQDLLGYTF. CDR3 coding DNA: TGTGCCAGCGGCGCTCCGGGACAGGACCTACTTGGCTACACCTTC.

This clonotype was seen more than once but under ten times. DNA of the CDR3: TGTGCCAGCAGTGGGGCATGGATGAACACTGAAGCTTTCTTT. It encodes CASSGAWMNTEAFF. V is TRBV27 and J is TRBJ1-1; maybe TRBD1 (5 bases). Germline assignment: CDR1 MNHEY and CDR2 SMNVEV (reference sequence). Trimming shortened V by 5 bases and J by 0 bases, and 10 bases separated the two germline ends. The CDR3 consists of 14 residues.

This clonotype was detected only a few times. The V call is TRBV4-2, the J call TRBJ1-1; D unresolved. V was trimmed by 0 bases and J by 2 bases, leaving 13 bases between them. Germline V gene sequence: CDR1 LGHNA, CDR2 YNFKEQ. The CDR3 length is 16 residues. The CDR3 DNA sequence: TGTGCCAGCAGCCAAGAAGAGGAGAACATTAACACTGAAGCTTTCTTT. It codes for CASSQEEENINTEAFF.

This clonotype was recorded many times. CDR3 bases: TGTGCCAGTGGACAGATCTCCCCAGGTTCACCCCTCCACTTT. Protein sequence: CASGQISPGSPLHF. The chain joins TRBV19 to TRBJ1-6; perhaps TRBD1 as D (6 bases). Trimming removed 8 bases at V and 9 bases at J, with 17 bases between. Germline CDR1 reads LNHDA; CDR2 reads SQIVND (reference sequence). The length of the CDR3 is 14 residues.

The table lists this clonotype with many counts. The gene calls are TRBV7-9 and TRBJ1-1; D gene ambiguous. From germline, CDR1 is SEHNR and CDR2 FQNEAQ (reference sequence). The V gene lost 0 bases and the J gene lost 0 bases, with 2 bases spanning the gap. CDR3 length equals 13 residues. The CDR3 loop reads CASSLALNTEAFF. The CDR3 DNA is TGTGCCAGCAGCTTAGCGCTGAACACTGAAGCTTTCTTT. The full variable domain, completed using reference TRBV7-9 and TRBJ1-1, is DTGVSQNPRHKITKRGQNVTFRCDPISEHNRLYWYRQTLGQGPEFLTYFQNEAQLEKSRLLSDRFSAERPKGSFSTLEIQRTEQGDSAMYLCASSLALNTEAFFGQGTRLTVV.

For this clonotype: A read error may produce the germline difference seen at one junction end. The genes are TRBV19 and TRBJ2-2; maybe TRBD1 (6 bases). The CDR3 spans 13 residues. The V gene's germline CDR1 is LNHDA and CDR2 SQIVND (reference sequence). CDR3 in DNA: TGTGCCAGTAGTATCGACAGGCCCGGGGAGCTGTTGTTT. The encoded protein is CASSIDRPGELLF.

The chain links TRBV19 to TRBJ2-7, with 7 bases matching TRBD2. The CDR3 contains 15 residues. The V gene's germline CDR1 is LNHDA and CDR2 SQIVND (reference sequence). Trimming at V came to 1 base and at J to 1 base, leaving 4 bases not matched to a gene. The CDR3 reads CASSIVASGSYEQYF. CDR3 in DNA: TGTGCCAGTAGTATAGTGGCTAGCGGTTCCTACGAGCAGTACTTC.